The TCR beta chain described here comes from a study of cytomegalovirus exposure and HLA in healthy donors. As to this clone: Its antigen is undetermined.

Study-wide results and caveats: The study assumed roughly uniform donor sequencing depth for presence/absence analyses. TCR beta chain V- and J-gene trimming was linked, in a later analysis, to a missense variant in DCLRE1C.

60 Vbeta and 13 Jbeta primers were used in PCR. The data were produced by immunoSEQ multiplex PCR, yet TCRdb's version contains in-frame clones alone and is incomplete. This sample's table reports 200,000 to 250,000 clones. Sequenced input: PBMCs. The clonotype was recovered from a girl aged 2-10 years in good health and CMV-seropositive.

Here the CDR3 reads CASSTGTGAYEQYF. As DNA, the CDR3 is TGTGCCAGCAGTACTGGTACAGGGGCCTACGAGCAGTACTTC. The chain couples TRBV27 to TRBJ2-5; 7 bases are shared with TRBD1. The better agreement between TRBJ2-7 and the DNA end casts doubt on the J call. CDR1 MNHEY and CDR2 SMNVEV come from the germline V gene (reference sequence). There are 14 residues in the CDR3.